These 24 T cell receptor beta chains were sequenced from one sample in a study of T cells in Graves' hyperthyroidism and ophthalmopathy. From RNA transcripts, TCR beta CDR3 regions were amplified. HTBI primers were employed in a first-round RT-PCR of the TCR CDR3. TCRdb reanalysed the multiplex PCR reads using MiXCR and keeps one entry per CDR3 protein. This repertoire shows approximately 690,000 distinct CDR3 sequences, about 20% found once; its top ten account for under 35%. The sequenced sample consisted of blood. These receptor sequences come from a man younger than 45 with Graves' ophthalmopathy.

The table lists this clonotype with many counts. The chain combines TRBV28 with TRBJ2-5; 11 positions match TRBD1. Looked up from germline, CDR1 is MDHEN and CDR2 is SYDVKM. The CDR3 length is 21 residues. Trimming cost V 0 bases and J 5 bases; bases outside gene matches: 20. The CDR3 DNA is TGTGCCAGCAGTTTATGGGACAGGGGGCTATGGTGGGACGGGGCCGGGGAGACCCAGTACTTC. It codes for CASSLWDRGLWWDGAGETQYF.

This clonotype has a handful of counts. This chain uses TRBV15 with TRBJ1-1; D call uncertain. CDR1 LNHNV and CDR2 YYDKDF come from the germline V gene (reference sequence). CDR3 length equals 13 residues. Trimming removed 7 bases from V and 1 base from J, with 10 bases in between. The CDR3 protein is CATTRVGNTEAFF. CDR3 nucleotides: TGTGCCACCACGAGGGTTGGGAACACTGAAGCTTTCTTT.

This chain uses TRBV28 with TRBJ2-7, with 8 bases that match TRBD1. Germline values: CDR1 MDHEN, CDR2 SYDVKM. Losses at the gene ends were 5 bases for V and 4 bases for J; bases not matched to a gene: 7. The CDR3 consists of 14 residues. The CDR3 nucleotides are TGTGCCAGCAGTCCTCGGACAGGGTTGTACGAGCAGTACTTC. Amino acids: CASSPRTGLYEQYF.

The chain is built from TRBV5-1 and TRBJ2-3, with D perhaps TRBD2 (6 bases). Trimming pared 0 bases from V and 5 bases from J, leaving 10 bases between. The CDR3 runs 14 residues. Germline V gives CDR1 SGHRS, CDR2 YFSETQ. In nucleotides, the CDR3 is TGCGCCAGCAGCTTGGACGGGAGATTAGATACGCAGTATTTT. Protein product: CASSLDGRLDTQYF.

The J gene is TRBJ2-3, the V gene TRBV7-2, with 11 positions matching TRBD2. The CDR3 consists of 14 residues. Germline V gene lookup returns CDR1 SGHTA and CDR2 FQGNSA. J gave up 4 bases and V 8 bases, and 5 bases lay outside the gene matches. CDR3 sequence reads: CASELAGVADTQYF. CDR3 bases: TGTGCCAGCGAACTAGCGGGAGTGGCAGATACGCAGTATTTT.

Turning to this clonotype: Sequence at one end of the junction differs from germline and may be a read error. The rearrangement uses TRBV11-2 and TRBJ1-1, with 11 bases lining up with TRBD1. The length of the CDR3 is 15 residues. Per the germline V gene, CDR1 is SGHAT and CDR2 is FQNNGV. CDR3 in amino acids: CASSSRTGGSTEASF. The CDR3 DNA sequence: TGTGCCAGCAGCTCCCGGACAGGGGGCTCGACTGAAGCTTCCTTT.

CDR3 loop: CASSESGTANTEAFF. CDR3 in DNA: TGTGCCAGCAGTGAATCGGGGACAGCGAACACTGAAGCTTTCTTT. The rearrangement uses TRBV25-1 and TRBJ1-1; 7 bases agree with TRBD1. V lost 1 base to trimming and J lost 1 base; unmatched junction nucleotides: 3. Germline CDR1 MGHDK, CDR2 SYGVNS. The CDR3 spans 15 residues.

The gene calls are TRBV7-2 and TRBJ1-5; D remains unclear. V gave up 3 bases and J gave up 1 base, with 10 bases separating them. The CDR3 sequence is 15 residues long. Germline V CDR1 and CDR2: SGHTA, FQGNSA. CDR3 in amino acids: CASSFRVRSNQPQHF. CDR3 in DNA: TGTGCCAGCAGCTTTAGGGTCCGAAGCAATCAGCCCCAGCATTTT.

Comments on this clonotype: One end of the junction varies from germline; a read error may be responsible. The chain joins TRBV9 to TRBJ2-1, with D perhaps given as TRBD1 or TRBD2 (5 bases each). CDR3 length: 15 residues. Germline CDR1 reads SGDLS; CDR2 reads YYNGEE. The CDR3 sequence is CASTYRDQAYNEQSF. CDR3 DNA sequence: TGTGCCAGCACCTACCGGGACCAGGCCTACAATGAGCAGTCCTTC.

The sample holds many counts of this clonotype. V gene TRBV28 combines with J gene TRBJ1-5; D is uncertain. Trimming removed 2 bases at V and 0 bases at J, with 11 bases between. CDR3 size: 16 residues. CDR1 is MDHEN and CDR2 is SYDVKM in the germline V gene. In nucleotides, the CDR3 is TGTGCCAGCAGTTTACGCACAGCGTCTAGCAATCAGCCCCAGCATTTT. Its translation: CASSLRTASSNQPQHF.

The table lists this clonotype with a few counts. The V call is TRBV30, the J call TRBJ2-2, with D maybe TRBD1 (5 bases). Germline V gene data show CDR1 as GTSNPN and CDR2 as SVGIG (reference sequence). This CDR3 has 18 residues. Trimming took off 0 bases at V and 1 base at J, with 18 bases between the two ends. The CDR3 spells CAWSVQGVIRKNTGELFF. The DNA of the CDR3 is TGTGCCTGGAGTGTACAAGGGGTGATTAGAAAGAACACCGGGGAGCTGTTTTTT.

This clonotype was observed many times. The chain is built from TRBV7-9 and TRBJ1-1, with D hard to call. The germline gives CDR1 SEHNR, CDR2 FQNEAQ (reference sequence). Trimming took off 1 base at V and 7 bases at J, with 7 bases between the two ends. The CDR3 extends over 12 amino acids. Here the CDR3 reads CASSLVAVEAFF. The CDR3 region has the DNA TGTGCCAGCAGCTTAGTGGCAGTTGAAGCTTTCTTT.

This clonotype was observed a few times. This chain links TRBV20-1 with TRBJ2-1, with D hard to call. The germline gives CDR1 DFQATT, CDR2 SNEGSKA (reference sequence). There are 13 residues in the CDR3. V lost 2 bases and J lost 6, with 11 bases in between. CDR3 sequence reads: CSARLVGSNEQFF. CDR3 DNA: TGCAGTGCTAGACTAGTAGGGTCCAATGAGCAGTTCTTC.

As to this clonotype: A read error may be the cause here, since a much bigger clone is one base away. This chain links TRBV30 with TRBJ2-1; D is perhaps TRBD1 or TRBD2 (5 bases each). The CDR3 contains 13 residues. Germline-derived CDR1 and CDR2 are GTSNPN and SVGIG (reference sequence). For the CDR3, the DNA is TGTGCTTGGTATGAGGGGTTGGTAAATGAGCAGTTCTTC. This sequence encodes CAWYEGLVNEQFF.

At least ten counts were recorded for this clonotype. The genes are TRBV28 and TRBJ2-5, with D perhaps TRBD1 (5 bases). CDR3 length equals 11 residues. V lost 6 bases, J lost 7 bases, and 9 bases lay in between. Germline CDR1 reads MDHEN; CDR2 reads SYDVKM. CDR3 protein: CASSNDRTQYF. Written as DNA, the CDR3 is TGTGCCAGCAGCAACGACAGGACCCAGTACTTC.

In its sample, this clonotype was seen a few times. V gene TRBV6-1 combines with J gene TRBJ2-5; D remains unclear. Per germline, CDR1 MNHNS and CDR2 SASEGT. Trimming took 4 bases from V and 3 from J, leaving 6 bases between them. There are 12 residues in the CDR3. The CDR3 bases are TGTGCCAGCAGTGCACGGGAAGAGACCCAGTACTTC. The encoded protein is CASSAREETQYF.

The chain joins TRBV6-2 or TRBV6-3 to TRBJ2-7; 10 positions match TRBD1. The CDR3 extends over 15 amino acids. The germline CDR1 and CDR2 sequences are MNHEY and SVGEGT. V was clipped by 5 bases and J by 4 bases; unmatched bases: 8. CDR3: CASSGGDRGSYEQYF. As DNA, the CDR3 is TGTGCCAGCAGTGGGGGGGACAGGGGATCATACGAGCAGTACTTC.

In this sample, this clonotype turned up many times. The chain employs TRBV12-3 or TRBV12-4 and TRBJ1-2; the D is unclear. The CDR3 is made up of 15 amino acids. Trimming pared 6 bases from V and 4 bases from J, leaving 18 bases between. The chain's CDR3 is CASSSAARPSYGYTF. In DNA form, the CDR3 reads TGTGCCAGCAGCTCCGCCGCCAGGCCAAGCTATGGCTACACCTTC.

This clonotype was seen repeatedly, ten times or more. This chain uses TRBV7-3 with TRBJ2-7, with D perhaps TRBD1 (6 bases). Germline V gives CDR1 SGHTA, CDR2 FQGTGA. The CDR3 contains 16 residues. Trimming shortened V by 0 bases and J by 1 base, and 13 bases separated the two germline ends. In DNA, the CDR3 is TGTGCCAGCAGCTTAACCCACGCACAGGGATCCTACGAGCAGTACTTC. Protein: CASSLTHAQGSYEQYF.

The rearrangement uses TRBV18 and TRBJ2-5; D may match TRBD1 or TRBD2 (5 bases each). CDR3 length: 15 residues. Germline lookup yields CDR1 KGHSH and CDR2 LQKENI. Trimming cost V 4 bases and J 1 base, with 13 bases left between them. CDR3 DNA sequence: TGTGCCAGCTCACTCTCGGGGCAGATCCAAGAGACCCAGTACTTC. Translating gives CASSLSGQIQETQYF.

This chain uses TRBV9 with TRBJ1-3; D is possibly TRBD1 (6 bases). Per the germline V gene, CDR1 is SGDLS and CDR2 is YYNGEE. This CDR3 comprises 16 residues. Between the trimmed V and J ends, which lost 4 bases and 2 bases, there was a span of 16 bases. CDR3: CASSPRGGSTGNTIYF. Here the CDR3 DNA reads TGTGCCAGCAGCCCAAGGGGGGGATCCACTGGAAACACCATATATTTT.

This clonotype turned up a few times. This chain uses TRBV5-1 with TRBJ2-5; 8 bases are a match to TRBD2. V was pared by 2 bases and J by 2 bases, with 2 bases of the junction left unmatched. The germline V gene encodes CDR1 SGHRS and CDR2 YFSETQ. The CDR3 runs to 14 residues. The DNA of the CDR3 is TGCGCCAGCAGCTTTAGCGGGGAACAAGAGACCCAGTACTTC. Protein sequence: CASSFSGEQETQYF.

This clonotype turned up a few times. J is TRBJ1-4 and V is TRBV18; a weak D match, TRBD1 (6 bases). Trimming left V 5 bases short and J 2 bases short, with 12 bases between. CDR1 is KGHSH, CDR2 LQKENI, per germline. The CDR3 has 15 residues. The CDR3 region has the DNA TGTGCCAGCTCAACCGCAGGACAGACTAATGAAAAACTGTTTTTT. It specifies CASSTAGQTNEKLFF.

The sample holds many counts of this clonotype. CDR3 in amino acids: CASSPLRGMSNQPQHF. The CDR3 bases are TGTGCCAGCAGTCCGCTCAGGGGTATGAGCAATCAGCCCCAGCATTTT. The chain links TRBV27 to TRBJ1-5, with D tentatively TRBD1 (6 bases). Germline assignment: CDR1 MNHEY and CDR2 SMNVEV (reference sequence). V was trimmed by 5 bases and J by 1 base, leaving 15 bases between them. This CDR3 has 16 residues.